This T cell receptor beta chain was recorded in a study of T cell clonotyping in hematopoietic cell transplantation. Study-level points and caveats: At the given depth, recipient repertoires were over 97% de novo clonotypes.

Documented time point: recipient sample about 28 days before transplant, after cytoreduction. Recipient blood drawn about 28 days pretransplant and days 30, 100, 180 after. The CDR3 contains 13 residues. From germline, CDR1 is SGDLS and CDR2 YYNGEE. V was shortened by 3 bases and J by 14 bases, with 15 bases between the two germline ends. This clone appeared a single time. Its antigen is not identified. Some clones are missing from TCRdb's copy, which holds only in-frame ones; the method was immunoSEQ multiplex PCR. Here the sample spans around 19,000 clones, about 82% being singletons. Sequences were derived from peripheral blood mononuclear cells, sampled before stem cell transplant. J is TRBJ1-6 and V is TRBV9; D gene uncertain. This TCR came from a man in his fifties with acute myeloid leukemia. Some clones in this sample may be carry-over from other donors' samples. CDR3 amino acids: CASSGPEPPTLHF. DNA for the CDR3: TGTGCCAGCAGCGGGCCCGAGCCCCCAACCCTCCACTTT.